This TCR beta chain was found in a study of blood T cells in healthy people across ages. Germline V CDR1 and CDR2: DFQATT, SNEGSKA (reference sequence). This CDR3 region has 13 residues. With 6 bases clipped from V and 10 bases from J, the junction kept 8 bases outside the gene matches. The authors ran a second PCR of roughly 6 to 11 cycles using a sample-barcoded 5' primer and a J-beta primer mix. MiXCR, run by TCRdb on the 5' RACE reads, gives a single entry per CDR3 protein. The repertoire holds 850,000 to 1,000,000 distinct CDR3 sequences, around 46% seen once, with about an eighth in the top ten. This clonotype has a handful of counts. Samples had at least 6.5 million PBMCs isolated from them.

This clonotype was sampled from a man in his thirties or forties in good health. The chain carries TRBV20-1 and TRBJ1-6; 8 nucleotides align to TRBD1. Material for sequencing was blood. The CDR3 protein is CSARTGTGSPLHF. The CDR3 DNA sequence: TGCAGTGCAAGGACAGGGACGGGATCACCCCTCCACTTT.